This TCR beta chain was identified during a study of cytomegalovirus exposure and HLA in healthy donors. The J segment lost 4 bases and the V segment lost 1 base, leaving 3 bases of the junction unmatched. This CDR3 region has 14 residues. The germline V gene has CDR1 MNHNY and CDR2 SVGAGI (reference sequence). This clone came up a few times. PCR employed 60 Vbeta and 13 Jbeta primers. The assay was immunoSEQ multiplex PCR, and TCRdb's table has in-frame clones only and misses some. The sample includes 200,000 or so clones, around 83% of them seen just once. Source material: PBMCs. The receptor comes from a woman in her fifties or sixties in good health and CMV-seropositive. This chain joins TRBV6-6 and TRBJ2-7; the match to TRBD2 covers 8 bases. This CDR3 is CASSYYGGEYEQYF. CDR3 coding DNA: TGTGCCAGCAGTTACTACGGGGGGGAGTACGAGCAGTACTTC.